This T cell receptor beta chain was captured by sequencing in a study of T cells in localized non-small cell lung cancer (dated by TCRdb to 2020 to 2022). General notes on the study: The study analyzed T cell repertoires of hundreds of early-stage NSCLC patients, comparing tumors and uninvolved tumor-adjacent lungs. The cohort consisted of around 250 treatment-naive NSCLC patients whose localized lung tumors had been resected. A mean age of around 66 years was recorded for the NSCLC patients, of whom 129 were male and 100 to 110 were female.

The study at large found these results: Because multi-region sequencing of the tumors was not done, intratumor heterogeneity could not be ruled out. Because of the exploratory design, TCR variables were selected using unadjusted p-values without false-discovery rate correction. The highest T cell clonality was observed in uninvolved tumor-adjacent lung, where clonality exceeded that of tumor, suggesting that antigenic responses were more focused in uninvolved tumor-adjacent lung. A median of around 50 of the top 100 tumor clones were detected in paired uninvolved adjacent lung, and 28 of these tumor clones were also found among the top 100 clones of the paired uninvolved adjacent lung. Longer overall survival was associated with higher T cell density in blood, whereas shorter survival was associated with higher clonality in adjacent lung.

At diagnosis, peripheral blood, uninvolved tumor-adjacent lung and tumor were collected and stored as a combination of fresh-frozen and FFPE material. The immunoSEQ Assay was used to sequence TCR beta CDR3 regions from DNA. In the authors' own workflow: T cell density was computed as TCR beta template counts normalized to usable DNA estimated by amplifying housekeeping genes. Richness was estimated using the preseqR package, with extrapolation to 400,000 templates for PBMC samples and to 120,000 templates for tissue samples. Clonality was calculated as one minus Pielou's evenness. Tissue-enriched TCRs were identified by differential abundance testing using productive amino-acid clonotypes, minimum total count 5 and alpha 0.1. Repertoire overlap between compartments was quantified with the Jaccard Index and Morisita Overlap Index. TCR beta CDR3s were clustered by GLIPH together with public tetramer-defined viral CDR3s, and at least three viral sequences plus V-gene enrichment were required for viral motifs. TCRdb retrieved this table from immuneACCESS and kept in-frame rearrangements only. Not all clones are present; in checked studies, unresolved V genes account for under half, and no reason is known for the remainder. The V and J calls and clone size are taken from that table; D and trimming were inferred from the DNA. Here the sample has a few thousand clones; roughly 25% occur a single time. The ten biggest clones cover approximately 15% of the sample.

V loses 4 bases, J loses 0 bases, and the germline ends lie 9 bases apart. Sequences SGHRS (CDR1) and YFSETQ (CDR2) are obtained from the germline V gene. From its cysteine to its phenylalanine, the CDR3 spans 14 amino acids. Only CDR3 DNA is held: 42 bases, read in frame from base 1. Concerning this clone itself: Its antigen is still unknown. Base qualities are missing; no much larger clone stands one base away.

This sequence originates from a male donor at least 60 years old with stage I lung adenocarcinoma. The chain uses TRBV5-1 and TRBJ2-3; possibly the D gene is TRBD1, per 6 matching bases. The sequencing used lung tumor tissue, collected before any cancer treatment. CDR3 reads: CASSIGQSTDTQYF. The DNA sequence reads TGCGCCAGCAGCATAGGACAGAGCACAGATACGCAGTATTTT.